This TCR beta chain was sequenced for a study of regulatory T cells in long-lasting Graves disease. This clonotype was seen ten or more times. Its target is not known. The CDR3 covers 17 residues. Germline V gene lookup returns CDR1 SGHAT and CDR2 FQNNGV. The V segment lost 4 bases and the J segment 4 bases; nucleotides outside the gene matches: 15. Libraries of TCR beta came from iRepertoire HTBI primers plus Arm-PCR of CDR3 regions. TCRdb redid the calling of the multiplex PCR reads with MiXCR, one entry per CDR3 protein. The sample has about 450,000 distinct CDR3 sequences; 23% are singletons. Study findings and constraints: More public clonotypes were shared by persistent patients (under 3,000) than by new patients (roughly 870).

The time point here: persistent/refractory GD, antithyroid drugs over 5 years with positive TRAb. PBMCs provided the RNA from which the TCR library was made. This receptor was obtained from a female donor with Graves disease. The chain combines TRBV11-2 with TRBJ2-7; 8 positions agree with TRBD2. This specimen consisted of peripheral blood mononuclear cells (PBMCs), obtained when the disease was refractory, from a patient treated with antithyroid drugs. The CDR3 sequence is CASSSNSGTWSGYEQYF. The CDR3 coding sequence is TGTGCCAGCAGCTCGAATAGCGGGACCTGGTCGGGTTACGAGCAGTACTTC.